This T cell receptor beta chain comes out of a study of radiation and T cells in renal cell carcinoma. In the case of this clone: Its antigen remains unknown.

Noted time point: baseline pretreatment blood. The treatment: 15 Gy SBRT to primary tumor, nephrectomy 4 weeks later. Using immunoSEQ multiplex PCR, the repertoire was profiled, and TCRdb retains in-frame clones only, with some absent. The table records 70,000 to 95,000 clones, 82% of them present only once. The study's findings and limits: Baseline intratumoral clonotype presence is unknown without pretreatment biopsies. Top tumor clonotypes rose in blood 2 weeks post-radiation, then contracted.

With 7 bases clipped from V and 4 bases from J, the junction kept 5 bases outside the gene matches. The CDR3 runs to 14 residues. Looked up from germline, CDR1 is MNHEY and CDR2 is SVGAGI. The chain uses TRBV6-5 and TRBJ2-7; 12 bases fit TRBD2. The sequence was collected from a man in his sixties with renal cell carcinoma. The source was blood, collected from a patient whose treatment included radiotherapy and nephrectomy. CDR3 DNA sequence: TGTGCCAGCAAGCCGGGACTAGCGGGTTACGAGCAGTACTTC. Amino acid sequence: CASKPGLAGYEQYF.